This T cell receptor beta chain was captured in a study of cytomegalovirus exposure and HLA in healthy donors. Healthy donors of bone marrow made up the group. The V gene lost 5 bases and the J gene lost 5 bases, with 13 bases spanning the gap. The CDR3 is 14 amino acids. The germline V gene has CDR1 SGHAT and CDR2 FQNNGV. Amplification used 60 Vbeta primers and 13 Jbeta primers. Method: immunoSEQ multiplex PCR; TCRdb's copy keeps in-frame clones and lacks some. The sample's table shows around 78,000 clones. The sample was PBMCs. The receptor comes from a man aged 18 to 29 in good health and CMV-seropositive. The chain couples TRBV11-2 to TRBJ1-5; possibly TRBD1 for D (6 bases). CDR3 sequence reads: CASSRDRSYQPQHF. CDR3 bases: TGTGCCAGCAGCCGAGACAGGTCGTATCAGCCCCAGCATTTT.